One sample yielded the 30 T cell receptor beta chains listed below, sequenced in a study of T cell responses to AZD1222 COVID-19 vaccine. Produced via immunoSEQ multiplex PCR; TCRdb's table is partial and in-frame only. This sample has around 180,000 clones, with less than 95% found just once. The specimen was peripheral blood, collected on day 0 of AZD1222 vaccination. The receptors derive from an adult in good health.

This rearrangement joins TRBV7-9 to TRBJ1-5; 8 bases line up with TRBD1. The CDR3 contains 16 residues. Losses at the gene ends were 5 bases for V and 2 bases for J; bases not matched to a gene: 8. Per the germline V gene, CDR1 is SEHNR and CDR2 is FQNEAQ (reference sequence). The CDR3 spells CASSLTTGGGNQPQHF. The CDR3 nucleotides read TGTGCCAGCAGCCTAACCACAGGGGGGGGCAATCAGCCCCAGCATTTT.

The chain carries TRBV19 and TRBJ2-6; 7 bases are shared with TRBD1. Germline-derived CDR1 and CDR2 are LNHDA and SQIVND (reference sequence). Losses at the gene ends were 6 bases for V and 0 bases for J; bases not matched to a gene: 14. This CDR3 has 19 amino acids. CDR3 sequence (DNA): TGTGCCAGTAGCGCGGTGTTCGGGGACAGTTTCTCTGGGGCCAACGTCCTGACTTTC. Translated, it gives CASSAVFGDSFSGANVLTF.

This clone was observed once. This chain uses TRBV9 with TRBJ2-7; D unresolved. The CDR3 contains 14 residues. V lost 0 bases, J lost 0 bases, and 7 bases lay in between. From germline, CDR1 is SGDLS and CDR2 YYNGEE. The CDR3 loop is CASSVASHSYEQYF. As DNA, the CDR3 is TGTGCCAGCAGCGTAGCCAGTCACTCCTACGAGCAGTACTTC.

V usage is TRBV5-4 and J usage is TRBJ2-5; 9 bases are a match to TRBD2. This CDR3 has 15 amino acids. The germline V gene has CDR1 SGHNT and CDR2 YYREEE (reference sequence). Unmatched junction bases numbered 5, after V lost 1 base and J lost 4 bases. CDR3 in DNA: TGTGCCAGCAGCTTGCCGGGACTAGCCCGAGAGACCCAGTACTTC. The encoded protein is CASSLPGLARETQYF.

The CDR3 protein is CASSTRQGAYNSPLHF. In nucleotides, the CDR3 is TGTGCCAGTAGTACGAGACAGGGGGCCTATAATTCACCCCTCCACTTT. The J gene is TRBJ1-6, the V gene TRBV19, with 9 positions matching TRBD1. The CDR3 is made up of 16 amino acids. Germline values: CDR1 LNHDA, CDR2 SQIVND (reference sequence). The J segment lost 2 bases and the V segment lost 4 bases, leaving 3 bases of the junction unmatched.

The CDR3 loop is CASSGGADTDTQYF. In DNA, the CDR3 is TGCGCCAGCAGCGGGGGGGCGGACACAGATACGCAGTATTTT. V is TRBV4-1 and J is TRBJ2-3, with a possible D match to TRBD2 (7 bases). The CDR3 extends over 14 amino acids. With 5 bases removed from V and 2 bases from J, the gap between germline ends came to 11 bases. Germline CDR1 MGHRA, CDR2 YSYEKL.

V usage is TRBV7-2 and J usage is TRBJ2-5, with D uncertain. In germline, CDR1 is SGHTA, CDR2 FQGNSA. The CDR3 covers 14 residues. V lost 2 bases and J 3 bases, leaving 10 bases between the germline ends. In DNA, the CDR3 is TGTGCCAGCAGCTTATATGCCCGGGAAGAGACCCAGTACTTC. Amino acids: CASSLYAREETQYF.

V usage is TRBV6-2 or TRBV6-3 and J usage is TRBJ2-3, with D tentatively TRBD2 (7 bases). Per the germline V gene, CDR1 is MNHEY and CDR2 is SVGEGT. This CDR3 has 15 amino acids. With 4 bases removed from V and 11 bases from J, the gap between germline ends came to 22 bases. CDR3 sequence: CASSSVGGLLAKQYF. As DNA, the CDR3 is TGTGCCAGCAGTTCGGTCGGGGGGCTCCTAGCAAAGCAGTATTTT.

V and J are TRBV15 and TRBJ1-5; maybe TRBD1 (5 bases). The CDR3 covers 15 residues. Trimming took 0 bases from V and 4 from J, leaving 10 bases between them. Germline CDR1 reads LNHNV; CDR2 reads YYDKDF (reference sequence). DNA for the CDR3: TGTGCCACCAGCAGAGATCAGGGCAGAAATCAGCCCCAGCATTTT. Its translation: CATSRDQGRNQPQHF.

This clone was observed once. The genes are TRBV6-2 or TRBV6-3 and TRBJ2-3, with D perhaps TRBD1 (5 bases). The germline gives CDR1 MNHEY, CDR2 SVGEGT. V was trimmed by 2 bases and J by 4 bases, leaving 13 bases between them. This CDR3 has 15 residues. This CDR3 is CASSYGQGSADTQYF. DNA for the CDR3: TGTGCCAGCAGTTACGGGCAGGGAAGTGCAGATACGCAGTATTTT.

The chain carries TRBV11-3 and TRBJ2-5, with D tentatively TRBD1 (5 bases). The CDR3 totals 17 residues. Trimming removed 3 bases at V and 2 bases at J, with 19 bases between. From germline, CDR1 is SGHNT and CDR2 YENEEA. CDR3 in DNA: TGTGCCAGCAGCTTGCGATGGTCGGAAGGGGAACAAGAGACCCAGTACTTC. This encodes CASSLRWSEGEQETQYF.

This clone was seen only a few times. This chain uses TRBV18 with TRBJ2-7, with 7 bases lining up with TRBD2. The V segment lost 3 bases and the J segment 0 bases; nucleotides outside the gene matches: 5. The germline gives CDR1 KGHSH, CDR2 LQKENI. The CDR3 has 15 amino acids. CDR3 loop: CASSPTGGGSYEQYF. CDR3 DNA sequence: TGTGCCAGCTCACCTACGGGCGGGGGCTCCTACGAGCAGTACTTC.

The V and J genes are TRBV5-5 and TRBJ2-7, with D maybe TRBD2 (5 bases). CDR3 length equals 14 residues. Trimming removed 0 bases from V and 1 base from J, with 8 bases in between. Germline values: CDR1 SGHKS, CDR2 YYEKEE (reference sequence). The CDR3 sequence is CASSLDRGSYEQYF. Here the CDR3 DNA reads TGTGCCAGCAGCTTGGACCGAGGGTCCTACGAGCAGTACTTC.

This chain uses TRBV27 with TRBJ1-2, with D possibly TRBD1 on 6 matching bases. CDR1 and CDR2 from the germline V gene are MNHEY and SMNVEV (reference sequence). The CDR3 length is 13 residues. V lost 5 bases and J 8 bases, leaving 15 bases between the germline ends. CDR3 sequence: CASSPRDTGGYTF. The CDR3 DNA follows: TGTGCCAGCAGTCCCCGGGACACCGGGGGCTACACCTTC.

The rearrangement joins TRBV7-9 to TRBJ1-6; 8 bases line up with TRBD1. The CDR3 contains 18 residues. V shed 5 bases, J shed 0 bases, and the junction held 9 bases outside the gene matches. Germline values: CDR1 SEHNR, CDR2 FQNEAQ (reference sequence). CDR3 nucleotide sequence: TGTGCCAGCAGCCCCGAGGGGGACAGGAGCTCCTATAATTCACCCCTCCACTTT. Residues: CASSPEGDRSSYNSPLHF.

This chain joins TRBV10-3 and TRBJ2-7; perhaps D is TRBD1 or TRBD2 (5 bases each). This CDR3 region has 13 residues. From germline, CDR1 is ENHRY and CDR2 SYGVKD. The V end was cut by 6 bases, the J end by 0 bases, with 9 bases between. The CDR3 coding sequence is TGTGCCATCAGCGGGACGGCCTCCTACGAGCAGTACTTC. It codes for CAISGTASYEQYF.

The CDR3 DNA follows: TGTGCCAGCAGGTCTGGGGTTGGTTATGAAGCTTTCTTT. It yields the protein CASRSGVGYEAFF. The chain links TRBV6-5 to TRBJ1-1; no firm D call. The length of the CDR3 is 13 residues. Germline lookup yields CDR1 MNHEY and CDR2 SVGAGI. The V and J ends lost 6 bases and 7 bases respectively, with 15 bases between them.

The CDR3 here is CVSDEQFF. CDR3 in DNA: TGTGTTAGCGATGAGCAGTTCTTC. V usage is TRBV2 and J usage is TRBJ2-1; possible D gene TRBD2, 5 bases. This CDR3 has 8 amino acids. Germline values: CDR1 SNHLY, CDR2 FYNNEI.

The CDR3 DNA reads TGTGCCAGCAGTGAATCAGGGCGGGCCGCGAACACCGGGGAGCTGTTTTTT. Translated: CASSESGRAANTGELFF. This chain joins TRBV25-1 and TRBJ2-2, with D perhaps being TRBD1 or TRBD2 (5 bases each). The ends were cut back, 1 base at V and 0 bases at J, with 12 bases in the middle. The CDR3 contains 17 residues. Germline V lookup: CDR1 MGHDK, CDR2 SYGVNS.

The V gene is TRBV30, the J gene TRBJ1-2; 10 bases align to TRBD1. The germline V gene has CDR1 GTSNPN and CDR2 SVGIG (reference sequence). J lost 3 bases, V lost 3 bases, and 4 bases had no gene match. The CDR3 is made up of 14 amino acids. The chain's CDR3 is CAWRVTGGYYGYTF. Here the CDR3 DNA reads TGTGCCTGGAGGGTGACAGGGGGCTACTATGGCTACACCTTC.

The chain links TRBV7-9 to TRBJ1-1, with TRBD1 matching 7 bases. V gave up 6 bases and J gave up 5 bases; unmatched junction bases: 9. In germline, CDR1 is SEHNR, CDR2 FQNEAQ (reference sequence). The CDR3 loop spans 14 amino acids. In nucleotides, the CDR3 is TGTGCCAGCAGTCACGGCAGGGGGAAGACTGAAGCTTTCTTT. Its translation is CASSHGRGKTEAFF. Complete variable domain (other parts from reference TRBV7-9 and TRBJ1-1): DTGVSQNPRHKITKRGQNVTFRCDPISEHNRLYWYRQTLGQGPEFLTYFQNEAQLEKSRLLSDRFSAERPKGSFSTLEIQRTEQGDSAMYLCASSHGRGKTEAFFGQGTRLTVV.

V and J are TRBV5-1 and TRBJ1-2, with D unclear. The germline gives CDR1 SGHRS, CDR2 YFSETQ. Trimming cost V 0 bases and J 8 bases, with 8 bases left between them. The CDR3 has 12 residues. The CDR3 DNA reads TGCGCCAGCAGCTTGGGCCCTCGGGGCTACACCTTC. This sequence encodes CASSLGPRGYTF.

V is TRBV14 and J is TRBJ2-7, with D unclear. The germline V gene encodes CDR1 SGHDN and CDR2 FVKESK. The CDR3 sequence is 16 residues long. V shed 0 bases and J shed 4 bases, with 16 bases lying between them. CDR3 in DNA: TGTGCCAGCAGCCAAGATCGGGTACAGAACCGATACGAGCAGTACTTC. Translated: CASSQDRVQNRYEQYF. The full variable domain, completed using reference TRBV14 and TRBJ2-7, is EAGVTQFPSHSVIEKGQTVTLRCDPISGHDNLYWYRRVMGKEIKFLLHFVKESKQDESGMPNNRFLAERTGGTYSTLKVQPAELEDSGVYFCASSQDRVQNRYEQYFGPGTRLTVT.

The chain recombines TRBV27 with TRBJ1-1; TRBD1 is a possible D gene (5 bases). V lost 2 bases and J lost 8, with 15 bases in between. Looked up from germline, CDR1 is MNHEY and CDR2 is SMNVEV (reference sequence). The CDR3 consists of 14 residues. The CDR3 DNA reads as TGTGCCAGCAGTTTAGACGGATCGAAGGGGGAAGCTTTCTTT. This encodes CASSLDGSKGEAFF.

This clone was recorded a few times. The V gene is TRBV6-2 or TRBV6-3, the J gene TRBJ1-5; no definite D call. Trimming shortened V by 0 bases and J by 5 bases, and 11 bases separated the two germline ends. The germline gives CDR1 MNHEY, CDR2 SVGEGT. The CDR3 totals 15 residues. The CDR3 sequence is CASSYSAGSDQPQHF. The CDR3 DNA is TGTGCCAGCAGTTACTCGGCCGGGTCCGATCAGCCCCAGCATTTT.

This chain connects TRBV7-9 to TRBJ2-4, with 8 nucleotides matching TRBD1. CDR3 length equals 16 residues. The trim removed 5 bases at V and 4 bases at J, leaving 10 bases unmatched. The germline V gene encodes CDR1 SEHNR and CDR2 FQNEAQ (reference sequence). This CDR3 reads CASSPPFGQGKNIQYF. The CDR3, as DNA: TGTGCCAGCAGCCCGCCCTTTGGACAGGGTAAAAACATTCAGTACTTC. The full variable domain, with the rest looked up from reference TRBV7-9 and TRBJ2-4, is DTGVSQNPRHKITKRGQNVTFRCDPISEHNRLYWYRQTLGQGPEFLTYFQNEAQLEKSRLLSDRFSAERPKGSFSTLEIQRTEQGDSAMYLCASSPPFGQGKNIQYFGAGTRLSVL.

V usage is TRBV11-2 and J usage is TRBJ1-4; D not certain. Trimming left V 1 base short and J 7 bases short, with 1 base between. The germline gives CDR1 SGHAT, CDR2 FQNNGV. This CDR3 comprises 11 residues. In DNA form, the CDR3 reads TGTGCCAGCAGCTTAGCTGAAAAACTGTTTTTT. Encoded protein: CASSLAEKLFF.

The chain carries TRBV6-5 and TRBJ2-6; D unclear. Germline V gives CDR1 MNHEY, CDR2 SVGAGI. The CDR3 spans 13 residues. Trimming took off 6 bases at V and 0 bases at J, with 3 bases between the two ends. This CDR3 reads CASRLSGANVLTF. The CDR3 region has the DNA TGTGCCAGCAGACTCTCTGGGGCCAACGTCCTGACTTTC.

The rearrangement links TRBV19 to TRBJ2-3, with 8 bases that match TRBD2. This CDR3 spans 16 amino acids. Per the germline V gene, CDR1 is LNHDA and CDR2 is SQIVND (reference sequence). V lost 6 bases and J lost 7; bases outside the gene matches: 15. CDR3 protein: CASRDGLAGTQNTQYF. The DNA of the CDR3 is TGTGCCAGTAGGGATGGACTAGCCGGAACACAGAATACGCAGTATTTT.

The sample holds one count of this clone. The V call is TRBV7-6, the J call TRBJ2-2; tentatively, D is TRBD1 (6 bases). V lost 6 bases, J lost 6 bases, and 20 bases lay in between. Germline lookup yields CDR1 SGHVS and CDR2 FNYEAQ. This CDR3 is 16 amino acids long. The CDR3 region is CASSEQGGYSPGELFF. In nucleotides, the CDR3 is TGTGCCAGCAGTGAACAGGGCGGATACTCCCCCGGGGAGCTGTTTTTT. Full variable domain (remainder filled in from reference TRBV7-6 and TRBJ2-2): GAGVSQSPRYKVTKRGQDVALRCDPISGHVSLYWYRQALGQGPEFLTYFNYEAQQDKSGLPNDRFSAERPEGSISTLTIQRTEQRDSAMYRCASSEQGGYSPGELFFGEGSRLTVL.